The rows below give T cell receptor beta chains drawn from one sample of a study of cytomegalovirus exposure and HLA in healthy donors. Produced via immunoSEQ multiplex PCR; TCRdb's table is partial and in-frame only. Here the sample spans around 150,000 clones, roughly 84% being singletons. The sample comprised PBMCs. Receptors were obtained from a man in his late teens or twenties in good health and CMV-seropositive. CDR3s include the opening cysteine and the closing phenylalanine or tryptophan. Each record gives: V gene, clone size, D gene, J gene, CDR3 protein, CDR3 DNA. A D gene is named only where the DNA matches it firmly. Expanded clones are given a class, and other clones once, few, many or no size at all.

TRBV30	.	.	TRBJ1-1	CAWSPGRLGRGGVFF	TGTGCCTGGAGTCCGGGGAGGTTGGGGAGGGGTGGTGTTTTCTTT
TRBV2	.	TRBD1	TRBJ2-5	CASKRTGQGGETQYF	TGTGCCAGCAAGCGGACGGGACAGGGAGGCGAGACCCAGTACTTC
TRBV7-9	.	TRBD2	TRBJ2-3	CASSLYLAGGSRTDTQYF	TGTGCCAGCAGCTTATACTTAGCGGGGGGATCTCGCACAGATACGCAGTATTTT
TRBV7-9	.	.	TRBJ1-1	CASSSGGNTEAFF	TGTGCCAGCAGCTCGGGGGGGAACACTGAAGCTTTCTTT
TRBV9	.	TRBD2	TRBJ2-7	CASSTGGTTDEQYF	TGTGCCAGCAGCACGGGAGGGACCACGGACGAGCAGTACTTC
TRBV15	.	.	TRBJ2-6	CATSRDPSRANVLTF	TGTGCCACCAGCAGAGATCCGAGCAGGGCCAACGTCCTGACTTTC
TRBV10-3	.	.	TRBJ2-2	CAISDQGGTGELFF	TGTGCCATCAGTGACCAGGGGGGCACCGGGGAGCTGTTTTTT
TRBV2	.	.	TRBJ1-1	CASSEMGADTEAFF	TGTGCCAGCAGTGAAATGGGGGCTGACACTGAAGCTTTCTTT
TRBV9	few	.	TRBJ1-1	CASGGVREAFF	TGTGCCAGCGGCGGGGTCAGGGAAGCTTTCTTT
TRBV5-4	.	.	TRBJ1-6	CASSFGGWTRNSPLHF	TGTGCCAGCAGCTTTGGAGGGTGGACGCGAAATTCACCCCTCCACTTT
TRBV5-4	.	.	TRBJ1-1	CASSRSRGTEAFF	TGTGCCAGCAGCCGGAGCCGTGGCACTGAAGCTTTCTTT
TRBV18	few	.	TRBJ2-7	CASSPRQEYEQYF	TGTGCCAGCTCACCTAGACAGGAGTACGAGCAGTACTTC
TRBV29-1	once	TRBD2	TRBJ2-5	CSVDADAAGGPQETQYF	TGCAGCGTTGATGCGGACGCAGCGGGGGGACCACAAGAGACCCAGTACTTC
TRBV19	.	.	TRBJ1-5	CASSIPAGVNQPQHF	TGTGCCAGTAGTATCCCAGCAGGGGTCAATCAGCCCCAGCATTTT
TRBV5-4	.	.	TRBJ2-2	CASSFGSPGTGELFF	TGTGCCAGCAGCTTCGGATCTCCGGGCACCGGGGAGCTGTTTTTT
TRBV4-3	.	.	TRBJ2-2	CASSQEGGSVSRDTGELFF	TGCGCCAGCAGCCAAGAGGGTGGATCGGTGTCCAGGGACACCGGGGAGCTGTTTTTT
TRBV19	.	.	TRBJ2-1	CASSIGTGSEQFF	TGTGCCAGTAGTATCGGAACGGGGAGTGAGCAGTTCTTC
TRBV5-6	.	.	TRBJ1-1	CASRTWGGNTEAFF	TGTGCCAGCAGAACTTGGGGAGGGAACACTGAAGCTTTCTTT
TRBV4-1	.	.	TRBJ2-6	CASSQEDPDNSGANVLTF	TGCGCCAGCAGCCAAGAGGATCCAGACAACTCTGGGGCCAACGTCCTGACTTTC
TRBV27	.	TRBD1	TRBJ2-7	CASSPIPTGVATQYF	TGTGCCAGCAGTCCCATCCCGACAGGGGTGGCCACCCAGTACTTC
TRBV4-1	.	.	TRBJ1-2	CASSQGSDAVGYTF	TGCGCCAGCAGCCAAGGGTCAGATGCCGTAGGCTACACCTTC
TRBV7-9	.	.	TRBJ1-2	CASSTQYPGYGYTF	TGTGCCAGCAGCACACAATATCCAGGCTATGGCTACACCTTC
TRBV9	.	.	TRBJ2-7	CASSVAGDDYEQYF	TGTGCCAGCAGCGTAGCCGGGGATGACTACGAGCAGTACTTC